The following is a T cell receptor (beta chain) sequence with its context. Its antigen is unknown. TCRdb's table, derived via immunoSEQ multiplex PCR, lists solely in-frame clones and lacks some. Of more than 95,000 clones listed, 80% to 95% are singletons. V shed 2 bases, J shed 1 base, and the junction held 6 bases outside the gene matches. This CDR3 is 16 amino acids long. Germline CDR1 reads SGHAT; CDR2 reads FQDESV (reference sequence). This specimen comes from a study of T cell responses to AZD1222 COVID-19 vaccine. Study-wide context: Pooled in the analysis were second doses at about 4 or about 12 weeks.

General study findings and limits: The CD4 TCRs associated with vaccination extended across spike and predominated at 160-218 and 743-854. Rises in breadth and depth of Spike-specific TCRs came after two AZD1222 doses.

This chain links TRBV11-1 with TRBJ2-7, with 9 positions matching TRBD2. Material: peripheral blood, obtained on day 0 of AZD1222 vaccination. The clonotype was recovered from an adult in good health. CDR3 bases: TGTGCCAGCAGCTTATCCGGCGGGAGGGGTTCCTACGAGCAGTACTTC. Translation gives CASSLSGGRGSYEQYF.